The clone carrying this TCR beta chain occurred once. Its antigen is unknown. The sample originates from a study of Ad26.COV2.S vaccination and SARS-CoV-2 variants. Study-level information: COV1001, an Ad26.COV2.S trial, supplied this vaccine-arm donor. Findings and limits, study-wide: With respect to non-spike TCR breadth, vaccine and placebo recipients were similar. Vaccine recipients showed a spike-specific TCR breadth that was higher than in placebo recipients.

Sequencing was performed with immunoSEQ multiplex PCR; in TCRdb, only in-frame clones are kept and a portion is missing. Here the sample spans roughly 350,000 clones, approximately 90% being singletons. The germline V and J ends were trimmed by 4 bases and 1 base, with 7 bases remaining between them. This CDR3 has 14 residues. Germline-derived CDR1 and CDR2 are KGHDR and SFDVKD. Treatment in this sample: some 20 received Ad26.COV2.S at low or high dose, single or two shots; 5 received placebo; per-sample allocation not given. All samples were drawn on day 63, counting from the first vaccine or placebo injection. Its platform was an Ad26 vector, and its expressed antigen was Wuhan-strain SARS-CoV-2 spike.

This clonotype was sampled from a person aged 18-65 years who received the Ad26.COV2.S COVID-19 vaccine or a placebo. This sequence joins TRBV24-1 and TRBJ1-5; the D is unclear. The material sequenced was peripheral blood, taken in a trial of Ad26.COV2.S vaccine versus placebo. The CDR3 nucleotides are TGTGCCACCAGTGAGGGTGACAGCAATCAGCCCCAGCATTTT. It specifies CATSEGDSNQPQHF.